The following is a T cell receptor beta chain sequence with its context. The same CDR3 can be traced to other DNA sequences in this sample. The source of the sample is a study of shared clonotypes between healthy human individuals. TCRdb keeps only in-frame clones here, not all; method: immunoSEQ multiplex PCR. This sample carries roughly 300,000 clones, roughly 84% of them seen once, and the ten largest clones take about 17%. The germline CDR1 and CDR2 sequences are SGHDT and YYEEEE. The ends lost 0 bases at V and 2 bases at J; junction bases unmatched: 2. CDR3 length: 14 residues. This TCR was sampled from a man in his late teens or twenties in good health. Source material: memory CD8+ T cells sorted from blood. Regarding subset: CD45RO+ cells pooled with CCR7-negative TemRA cells. The chain joins TRBV5-6 to TRBJ2-7; 7 nucleotides agree with TRBD1. The CDR3 bases are TGTGCCAGCAGCTTGGGGCAGGGGGCCTACGAGCAGTACTTC. It translates to CASSLGQGAYEQYF.